This TCR beta chain was recovered during a study of beta chain features in type 1 diabetes. Sequenced material consisted of expressed TCRB transcripts (all of the isolated RNA was reverse transcribed). Generated by immunoSEQ multiplex PCR, the TCRdb table keeps only in-frame clones and is missing some. Counted here are 620,000 or so clones, 15% to 17% occurring once; the ten biggest clones make up around 0.095%. Based on CD45RO/CCR7/CD25/CD127/CD95/CD27, CD4+ regulatory, stem cell-like memory, naive and central memory cells were sorted. Overall study findings and caveats: Amplification by PCR could prefer shorter templates, with the same effect in patients and controls.

A few counts support this clone. The target antigen is unknown. Germline CDR1 is SGHNT and CDR2 is YYREEE (reference sequence). The CDR3 has 16 residues. Losses at the gene ends were 1 base for V and 7 bases for J; bases not matched to a gene: 8. The clonotype was recovered from a man younger than 30 in good health. The chain links TRBV5-4 to TRBJ2-5; 12 bases match TRBD2. Sequenced material: naive CD4+ T cells from blood. The CDR3 protein is CASSLLTSGGRGTQYF. For the CDR3, the DNA is TGTGCCAGCAGCTTGTTGACTAGCGGGGGTCGCGGGACCCAGTACTTC.